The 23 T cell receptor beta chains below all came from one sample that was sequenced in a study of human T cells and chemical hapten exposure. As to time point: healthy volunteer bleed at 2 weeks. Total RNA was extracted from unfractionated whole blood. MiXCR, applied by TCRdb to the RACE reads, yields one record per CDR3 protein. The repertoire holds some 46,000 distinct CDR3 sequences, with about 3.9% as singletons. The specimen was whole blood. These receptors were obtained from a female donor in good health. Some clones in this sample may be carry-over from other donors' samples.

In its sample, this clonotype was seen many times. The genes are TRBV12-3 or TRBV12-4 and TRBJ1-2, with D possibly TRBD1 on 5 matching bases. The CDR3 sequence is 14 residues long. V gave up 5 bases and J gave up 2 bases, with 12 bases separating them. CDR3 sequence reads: CASSPHGGNYGYTF. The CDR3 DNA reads TGTGCCAGCAGTCCCCACGGGGGGAACTATGGCTACACCTTC.

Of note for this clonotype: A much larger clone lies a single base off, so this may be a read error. The CDR3 spells CASSPGGLNQPQNF. The CDR3 DNA sequence: TGTGCCAGCTCACCTGGGGGACTCAATCAGCCCCAGAATTTT. The rearrangement links TRBV18 to TRBJ1-5, with D possibly matching TRBD1 (5 bases). Germline V gene sequence: CDR1 KGHSH, CDR2 LQKENI. The CDR3 loop spans 14 amino acids.

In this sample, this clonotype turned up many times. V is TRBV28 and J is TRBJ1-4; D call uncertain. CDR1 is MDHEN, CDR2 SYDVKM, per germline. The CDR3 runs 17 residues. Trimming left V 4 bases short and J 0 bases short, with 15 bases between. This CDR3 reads CASSYFYAKATNEKLFF. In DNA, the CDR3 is TGTGCCAGCAGTTATTTCTATGCGAAAGCAACTAATGAAAAACTGTTTTTT.

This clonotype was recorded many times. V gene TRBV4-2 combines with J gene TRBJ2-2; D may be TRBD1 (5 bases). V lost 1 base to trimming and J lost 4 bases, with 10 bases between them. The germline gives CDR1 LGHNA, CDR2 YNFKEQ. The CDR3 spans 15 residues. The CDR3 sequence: CASSQGRDPTGELFF. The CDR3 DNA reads TGTGCCAGCAGCCAAGGCAGGGATCCCACCGGGGAGCTGTTTTTT.

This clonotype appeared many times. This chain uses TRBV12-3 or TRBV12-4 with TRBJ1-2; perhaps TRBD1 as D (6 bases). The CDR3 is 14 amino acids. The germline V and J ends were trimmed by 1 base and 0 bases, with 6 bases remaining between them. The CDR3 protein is CASSLDRANYGYTF. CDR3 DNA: TGTGCCAGCAGTTTAGACAGGGCTAACTATGGCTACACCTTC.

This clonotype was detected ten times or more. The DNA for the CDR3 is TGTGCCAGCAGCCTGGGGACAGGGCTTATCGATGGCTACACCTTC. Translation: CASSLGTGLIDGYTF. V gene TRBV3-1 combines with J gene TRBJ1-2, with 9 bases lining up with TRBD1. Losses at the gene ends were 4 bases for V and 6 bases for J; bases not matched to a gene: 9. CDR1 is LGHDT, CDR2 YNNKEL, per germline (reference sequence). The CDR3 is 15 amino acids.

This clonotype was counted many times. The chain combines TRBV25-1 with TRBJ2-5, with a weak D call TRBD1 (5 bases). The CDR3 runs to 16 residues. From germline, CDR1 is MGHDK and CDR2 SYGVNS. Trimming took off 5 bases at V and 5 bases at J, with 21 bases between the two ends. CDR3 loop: CASSPGSQATYETQYF. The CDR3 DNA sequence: TGTGCCAGCAGTCCCGGATCACAGGCAACGTACGAGACCCAGTACTTC.

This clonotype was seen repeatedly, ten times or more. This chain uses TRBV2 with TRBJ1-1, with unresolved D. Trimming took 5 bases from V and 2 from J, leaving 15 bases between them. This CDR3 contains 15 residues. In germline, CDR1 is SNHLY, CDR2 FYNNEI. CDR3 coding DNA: TGTGCCAGCAGTCCTCCCGGATGGAGCAACACTGAAGCTTTCTTT. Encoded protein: CASSPPGWSNTEAFF.

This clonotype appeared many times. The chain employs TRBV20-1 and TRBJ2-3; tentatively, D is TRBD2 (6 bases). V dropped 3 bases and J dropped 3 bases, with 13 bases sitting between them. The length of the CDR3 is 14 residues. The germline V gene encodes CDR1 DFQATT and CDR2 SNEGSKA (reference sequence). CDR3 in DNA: TGCAGTGCTAGTAAGACTAGTGTAACAGATACGCAGTATTTT. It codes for CSASKTSVTDTQYF.

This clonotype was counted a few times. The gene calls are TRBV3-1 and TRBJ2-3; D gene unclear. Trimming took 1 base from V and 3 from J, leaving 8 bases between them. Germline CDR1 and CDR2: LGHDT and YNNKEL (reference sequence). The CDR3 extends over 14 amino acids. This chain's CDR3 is CASSQVKVTDTQYF. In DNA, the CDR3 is TGTGCCAGCAGCCAAGTAAAAGTTACAGATACGCAGTATTTT.

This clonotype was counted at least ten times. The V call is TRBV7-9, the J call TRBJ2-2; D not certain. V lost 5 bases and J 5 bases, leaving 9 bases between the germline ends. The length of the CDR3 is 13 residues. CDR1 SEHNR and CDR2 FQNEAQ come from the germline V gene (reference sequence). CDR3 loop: CASSPRTTGELFF. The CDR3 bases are TGTGCCAGCAGCCCACGGACGACCGGGGAGCTGTTTTTT.

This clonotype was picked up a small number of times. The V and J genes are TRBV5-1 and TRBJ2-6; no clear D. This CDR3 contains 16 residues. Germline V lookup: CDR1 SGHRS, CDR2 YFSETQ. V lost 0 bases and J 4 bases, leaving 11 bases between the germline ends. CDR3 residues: CASSLVSPIGANVLTF. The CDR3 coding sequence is TGCGCCAGCAGCTTGGTGAGCCCGATAGGGGCCAACGTCCTGACTTTC.

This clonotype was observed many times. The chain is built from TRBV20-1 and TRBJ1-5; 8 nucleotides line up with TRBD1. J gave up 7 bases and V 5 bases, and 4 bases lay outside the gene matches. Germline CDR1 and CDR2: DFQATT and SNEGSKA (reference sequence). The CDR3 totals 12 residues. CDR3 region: CSAGTGGQPQHF. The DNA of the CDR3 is TGCAGTGCTGGAACAGGGGGACAGCCCCAGCATTTT.

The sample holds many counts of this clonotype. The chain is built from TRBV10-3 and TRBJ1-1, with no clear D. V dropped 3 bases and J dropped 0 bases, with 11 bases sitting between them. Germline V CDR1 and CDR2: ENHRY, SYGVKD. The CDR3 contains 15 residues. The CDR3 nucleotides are TGTGCCATCAGTGAAATCCCGATCATGAACACTGAAGCTTTCTTT. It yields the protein CAISEIPIMNTEAFF.

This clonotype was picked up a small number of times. CDR3 residues: CASSRGTIEQYF. CDR3 sequence (DNA): TGTGCCAGCAGCCGAGGTACGATAGAGCAGTACTTC. The V call is TRBV7-9, the J call TRBJ2-7, with no clear D. Germline assignment: CDR1 SEHNR and CDR2 FQNEAQ (reference sequence). The CDR3 has 12 residues. Trimming cost V 5 bases and J 7 bases, with 12 bases left between them. The variable domain in full, with the rest retrieved from reference TRBV7-9 and TRBJ2-7, is DTGVSQNPRHKITKRGQNVTFRCDPISEHNRLYWYRQTLGQGPEFLTYFQNEAQLEKSRLLSDRFSAERPKGSFSTLEIQRTEQGDSAMYLCASSRGTIEQYFGPGTRLTVT.

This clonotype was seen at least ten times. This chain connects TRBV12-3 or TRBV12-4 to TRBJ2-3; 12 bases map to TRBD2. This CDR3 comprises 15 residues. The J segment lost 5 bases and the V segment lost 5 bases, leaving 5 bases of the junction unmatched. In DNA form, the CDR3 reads TGTGCCAGCAGTCTACTAGCGGGGGGTATAGATACGCAGTATTTT. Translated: CASSLLAGGIDTQYF.

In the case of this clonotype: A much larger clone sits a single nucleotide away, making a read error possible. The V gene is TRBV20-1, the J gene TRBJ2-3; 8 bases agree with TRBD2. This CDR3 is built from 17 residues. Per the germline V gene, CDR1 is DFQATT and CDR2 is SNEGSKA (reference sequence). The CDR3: CSANPLYRGGPTDAQYF. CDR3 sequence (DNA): TGCAGTGCTAACCCCCTCTACCGGGGGGGGCCCACAGATGCGCAGTATTTT.

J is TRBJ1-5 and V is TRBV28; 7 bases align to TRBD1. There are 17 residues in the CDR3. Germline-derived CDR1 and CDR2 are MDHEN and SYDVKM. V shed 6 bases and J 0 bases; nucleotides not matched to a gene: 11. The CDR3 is CASSSSGGSGSNQPQHF. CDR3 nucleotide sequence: TGTGCCAGCAGCTCGTCAGGGGGGTCTGGTAGCAATCAGCCCCAGCATTTT.

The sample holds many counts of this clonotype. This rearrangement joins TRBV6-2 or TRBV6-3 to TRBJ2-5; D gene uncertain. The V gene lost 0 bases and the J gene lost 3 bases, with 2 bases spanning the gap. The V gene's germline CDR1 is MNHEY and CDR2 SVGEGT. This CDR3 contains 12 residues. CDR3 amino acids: CASSYSEETQYF. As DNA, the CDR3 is TGTGCCAGCAGTTACTCCGAAGAGACCCAGTACTTC.

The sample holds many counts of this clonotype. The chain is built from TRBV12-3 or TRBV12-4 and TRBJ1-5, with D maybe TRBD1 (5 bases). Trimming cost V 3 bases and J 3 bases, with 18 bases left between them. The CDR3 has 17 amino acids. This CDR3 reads CASSLLVKGPINQPQHF. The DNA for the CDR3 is TGTGCCAGCAGTTTGCTGGTTAAGGGGCCCATCAATCAGCCCCAGCATTTT.

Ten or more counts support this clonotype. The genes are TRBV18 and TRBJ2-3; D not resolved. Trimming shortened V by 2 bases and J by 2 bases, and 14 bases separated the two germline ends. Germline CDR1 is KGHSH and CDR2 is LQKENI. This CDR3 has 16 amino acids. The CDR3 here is CASSPTLNSFTDTQYF. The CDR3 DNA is TGTGCCAGCTCACCAACCCTCAACAGCTTCACAGATACGCAGTATTTT.

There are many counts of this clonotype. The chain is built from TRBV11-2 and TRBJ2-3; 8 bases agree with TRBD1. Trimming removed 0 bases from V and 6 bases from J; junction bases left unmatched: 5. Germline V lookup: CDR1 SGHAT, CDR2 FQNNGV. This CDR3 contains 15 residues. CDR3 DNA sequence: TGTGCCAGCAGCTTAGAGCCAGGGGGCAGCGATACGCAGTATTTT. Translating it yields CASSLEPGGSDTQYF.

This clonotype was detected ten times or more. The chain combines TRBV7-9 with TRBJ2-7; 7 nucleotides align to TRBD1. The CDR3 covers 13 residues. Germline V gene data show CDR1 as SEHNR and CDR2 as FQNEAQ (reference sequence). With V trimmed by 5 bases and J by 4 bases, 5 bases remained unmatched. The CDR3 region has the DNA TGTGCCAGCAGCCCCAACAGGGGTTACGAGCAGTACTTC. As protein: CASSPNRGYEQYF.